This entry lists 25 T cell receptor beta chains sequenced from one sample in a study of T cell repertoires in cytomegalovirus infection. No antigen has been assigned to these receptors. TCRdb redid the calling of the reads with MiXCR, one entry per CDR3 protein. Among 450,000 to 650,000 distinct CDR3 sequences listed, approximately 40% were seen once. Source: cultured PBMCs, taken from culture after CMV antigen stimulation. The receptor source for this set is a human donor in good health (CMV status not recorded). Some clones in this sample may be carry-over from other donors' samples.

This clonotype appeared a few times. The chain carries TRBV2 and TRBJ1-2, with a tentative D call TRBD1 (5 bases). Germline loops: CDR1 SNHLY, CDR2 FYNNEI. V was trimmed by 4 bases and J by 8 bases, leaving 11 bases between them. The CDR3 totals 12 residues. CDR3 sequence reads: CASSGAGWGYTF. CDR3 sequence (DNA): TGTGCCAGCAGTGGGGCAGGGTGGGGCTACACCTTC.

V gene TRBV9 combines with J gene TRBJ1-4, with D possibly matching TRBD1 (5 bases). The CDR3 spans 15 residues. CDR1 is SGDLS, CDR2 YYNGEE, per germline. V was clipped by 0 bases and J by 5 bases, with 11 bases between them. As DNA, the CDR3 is TGTGCCAGCAGCGTAGAGGGGAGCCACAATGAAAAACTGTTTTTT. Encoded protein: CASSVEGSHNEKLFF.

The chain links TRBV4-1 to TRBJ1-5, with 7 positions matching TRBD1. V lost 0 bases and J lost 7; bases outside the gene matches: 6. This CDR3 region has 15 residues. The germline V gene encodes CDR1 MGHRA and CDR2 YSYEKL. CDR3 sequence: CASSQDRDSRQPQHF. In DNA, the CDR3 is TGCGCCAGCAGCCAAGATCGGGACAGCAGACAGCCCCAGCATTTT.

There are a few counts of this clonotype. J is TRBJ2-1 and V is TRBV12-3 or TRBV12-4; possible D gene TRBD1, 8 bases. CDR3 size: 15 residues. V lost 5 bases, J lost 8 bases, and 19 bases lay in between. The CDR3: CASSRLDRGGDEQFF. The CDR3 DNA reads TGTGCCAGCAGTCGCCTCGACAGGGGAGGGGATGAGCAGTTCTTC.

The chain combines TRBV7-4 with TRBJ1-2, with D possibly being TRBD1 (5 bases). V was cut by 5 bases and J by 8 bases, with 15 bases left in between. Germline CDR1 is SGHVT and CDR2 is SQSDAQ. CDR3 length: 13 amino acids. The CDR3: CASSPSQGIGYTF. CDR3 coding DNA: TGTGCCAGCAGCCCTAGTCAGGGTATAGGCTACACCTTC.

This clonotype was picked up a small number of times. The CDR3 spells CSARVGEWGEQFF. The CDR3 nucleotides are TGCAGTGCTAGAGTGGGGGAATGGGGTGAGCAGTTCTTC. The chain combines TRBV20-1 with TRBJ2-1; D possibly matches TRBD1 or TRBD2 (5 bases each). The CDR3 has 13 residues. The ends were cut back, 1 base at V and 9 bases at J, with 13 bases in the middle. The germline V gene encodes CDR1 DFQATT and CDR2 SNEGSKA (reference sequence).

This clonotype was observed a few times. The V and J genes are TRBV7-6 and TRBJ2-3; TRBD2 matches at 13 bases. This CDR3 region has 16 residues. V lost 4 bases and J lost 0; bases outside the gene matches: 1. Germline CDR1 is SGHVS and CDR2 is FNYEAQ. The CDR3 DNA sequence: TGTGCCAGCAGCTCGGGACTAGCGGGAAGCACAGATACGCAGTATTTT. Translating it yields CASSSGLAGSTDTQYF.

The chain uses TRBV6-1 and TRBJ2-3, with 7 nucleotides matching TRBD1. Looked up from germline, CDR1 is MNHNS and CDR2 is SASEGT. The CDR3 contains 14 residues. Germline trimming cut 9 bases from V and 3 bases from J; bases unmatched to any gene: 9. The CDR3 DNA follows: TGTGCCAGTAACTCCGGGACAGAGACAGATACGCAGTATTTT. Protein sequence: CASNSGTETDTQYF.

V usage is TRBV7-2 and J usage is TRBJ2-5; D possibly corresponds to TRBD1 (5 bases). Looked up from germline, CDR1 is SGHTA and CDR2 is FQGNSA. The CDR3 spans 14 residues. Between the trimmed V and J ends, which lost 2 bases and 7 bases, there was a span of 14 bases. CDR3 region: CASSLTRQTGTQYF. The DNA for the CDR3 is TGTGCCAGCAGCTTAACCAGACAGACTGGGACCCAGTACTTC.

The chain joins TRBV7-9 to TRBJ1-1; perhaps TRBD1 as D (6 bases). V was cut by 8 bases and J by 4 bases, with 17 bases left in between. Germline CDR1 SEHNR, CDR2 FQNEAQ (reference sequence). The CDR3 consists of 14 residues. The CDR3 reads CASGKAGASTEAFF. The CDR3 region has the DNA TGTGCCAGCGGCAAGGCAGGGGCGAGCACTGAAGCTTTCTTT.

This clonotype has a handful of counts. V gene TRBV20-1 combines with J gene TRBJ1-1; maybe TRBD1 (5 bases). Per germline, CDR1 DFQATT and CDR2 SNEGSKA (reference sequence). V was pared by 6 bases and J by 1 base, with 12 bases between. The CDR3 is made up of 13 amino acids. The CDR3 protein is CSAPRGRNTEAFF. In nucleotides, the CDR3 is TGCAGTGCCCCGAGGGGCCGGAACACTGAAGCTTTCTTT.

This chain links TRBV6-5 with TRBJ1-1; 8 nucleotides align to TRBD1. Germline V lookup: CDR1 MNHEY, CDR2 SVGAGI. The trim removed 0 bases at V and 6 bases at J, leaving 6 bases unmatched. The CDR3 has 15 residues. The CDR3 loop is CASSYSDRATSEAFF. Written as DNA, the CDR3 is TGTGCCAGCAGTTACTCGGACAGGGCAACCTCTGAAGCTTTCTTT.

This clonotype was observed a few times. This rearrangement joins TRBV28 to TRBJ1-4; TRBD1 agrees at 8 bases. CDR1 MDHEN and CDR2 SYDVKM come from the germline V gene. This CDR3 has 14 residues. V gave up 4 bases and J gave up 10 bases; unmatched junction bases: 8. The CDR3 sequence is CASSSPGQGGKLFF. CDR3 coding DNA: TGTGCCAGCAGTTCCCCCGGACAGGGAGGAAAACTGTTTTTT.

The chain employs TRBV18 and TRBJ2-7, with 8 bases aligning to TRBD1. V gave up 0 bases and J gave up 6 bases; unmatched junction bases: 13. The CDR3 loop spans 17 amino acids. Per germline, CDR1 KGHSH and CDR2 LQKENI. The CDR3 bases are TGTGCCAGCTCACCACCCCCCCCTCCAGGGGGCCTGATCGAGCAGTACTTC. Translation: CASSPPPPPGGLIEQYF.

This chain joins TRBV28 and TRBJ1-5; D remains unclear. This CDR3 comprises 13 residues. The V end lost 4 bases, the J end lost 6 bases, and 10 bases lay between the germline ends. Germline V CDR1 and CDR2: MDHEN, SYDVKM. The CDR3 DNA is TGTGCCAGCAGTTCCGGAAGGTCTCAGCCCCAGCATTTT. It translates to CASSSGRSQPQHF.

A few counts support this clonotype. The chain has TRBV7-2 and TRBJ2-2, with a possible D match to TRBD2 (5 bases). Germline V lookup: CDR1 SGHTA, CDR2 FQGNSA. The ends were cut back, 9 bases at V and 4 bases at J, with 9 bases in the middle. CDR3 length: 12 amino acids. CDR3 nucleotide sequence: TGTGCCAGACTAGGGCGCACCGGGGAGCTGTTTTTT. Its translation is CARLGRTGELFF. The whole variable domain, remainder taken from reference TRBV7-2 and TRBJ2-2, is GAGVSQSPSNKVTEKGKDVELRCDPISGHTALYWYRQSLGQGLEFLIYFQGNSAPDKSGLPSDRFSAERTGGSVSTLTIQRTQQEDSAVYLCARLGRTGELFFGEGSRLTVL.

CDR3 amino acids: CATSRGPPEDGSDEQFF. DNA for the CDR3: TGTGCCACCAGCAGAGGACCCCCGGAGGATGGGAGCGATGAGCAGTTCTTC. This sequence joins TRBV15 and TRBJ2-1, with D perhaps TRBD2 (5 bases). Trimming removed 1 base from V and 8 bases from J, with 21 bases in between. CDR1 LNHNV and CDR2 YYDKDF come from the germline V gene (reference sequence). The CDR3 has 17 amino acids.

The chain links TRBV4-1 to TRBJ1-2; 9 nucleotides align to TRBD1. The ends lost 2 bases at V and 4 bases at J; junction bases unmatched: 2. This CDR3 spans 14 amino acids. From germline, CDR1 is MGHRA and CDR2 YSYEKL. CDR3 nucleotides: TGCGCCAGCAGCCAACAGACAGGGGGCTATGGCTACACCTTC. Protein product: CASSQQTGGYGYTF.

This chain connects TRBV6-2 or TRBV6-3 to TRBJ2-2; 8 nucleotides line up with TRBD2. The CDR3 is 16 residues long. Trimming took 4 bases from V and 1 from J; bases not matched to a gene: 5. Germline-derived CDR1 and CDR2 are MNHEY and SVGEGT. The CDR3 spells CASSFRAGGNTGELFF. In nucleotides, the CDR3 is TGTGCCAGCAGTTTCCGGGCGGGAGGGAACACCGGGGAGCTGTTTTTT.

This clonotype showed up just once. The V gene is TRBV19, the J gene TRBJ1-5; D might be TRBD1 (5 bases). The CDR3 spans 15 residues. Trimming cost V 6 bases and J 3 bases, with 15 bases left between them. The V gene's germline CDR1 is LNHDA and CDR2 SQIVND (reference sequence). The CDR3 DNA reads TGTGCCAGTAGGAACTTAGACAGTTTCAATCAGCCCCAGCATTTT. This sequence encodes CASRNLDSFNQPQHF.

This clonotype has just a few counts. CDR3 region: CAAKVSGTGSSPLHF. The CDR3 nucleotides read TGTGCCGCAAAGGTTTCCGGGACAGGGTCGTCACCCCTCCACTTT. V and J are TRBV7-2 and TRBJ1-6; 9 bases fit TRBD1. J lost 10 bases, V lost 11 bases, and 15 bases had no gene match. The CDR3 has 15 residues. The germline gives CDR1 SGHTA, CDR2 FQGNSA.

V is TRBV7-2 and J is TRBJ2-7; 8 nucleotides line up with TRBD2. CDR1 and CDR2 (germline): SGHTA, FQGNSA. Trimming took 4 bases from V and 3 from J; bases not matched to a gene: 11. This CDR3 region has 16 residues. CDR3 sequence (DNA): TGTGCCAGCAGCTCGACACTAGCGGAGGGGTTCTACGAGCAGTACTTC. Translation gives CASSSTLAEGFYEQYF.

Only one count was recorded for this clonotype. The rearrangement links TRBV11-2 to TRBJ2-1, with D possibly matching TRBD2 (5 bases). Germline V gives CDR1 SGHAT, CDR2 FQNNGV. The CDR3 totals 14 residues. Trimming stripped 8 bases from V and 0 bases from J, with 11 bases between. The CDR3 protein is CASASGSSYNEQFF. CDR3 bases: TGTGCCAGCGCCTCTGGGAGCTCCTACAATGAGCAGTTCTTC.

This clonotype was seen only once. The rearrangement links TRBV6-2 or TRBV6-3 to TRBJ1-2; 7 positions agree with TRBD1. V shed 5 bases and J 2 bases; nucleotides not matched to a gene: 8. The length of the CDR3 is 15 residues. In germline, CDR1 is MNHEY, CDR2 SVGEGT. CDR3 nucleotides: TGTGCCAGCAGTCTCCGGGACAGACCGAACTATGGCTACACCTTC. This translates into CASSLRDRPNYGYTF.

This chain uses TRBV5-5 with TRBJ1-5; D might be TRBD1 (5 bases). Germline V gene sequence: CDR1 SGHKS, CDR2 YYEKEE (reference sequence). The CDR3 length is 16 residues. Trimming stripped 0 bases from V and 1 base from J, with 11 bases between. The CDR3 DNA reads TGTGCCAGCAGCTTGGAGCCGCACAGGAGCAATCAGCCCCAGCATTTT. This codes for CASSLEPHRSNQPQHF. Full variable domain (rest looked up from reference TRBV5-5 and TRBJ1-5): DAGVTQSPTHLIKTRGQQVTLRCSPISGHKSVSWYQQVLGQGPQFIFQYYEKEERGRGNFPDRFSARQFPNYSSELNVNALLLGDSALYLCASSLEPHRSNQPQHFGDGTRLSIL.